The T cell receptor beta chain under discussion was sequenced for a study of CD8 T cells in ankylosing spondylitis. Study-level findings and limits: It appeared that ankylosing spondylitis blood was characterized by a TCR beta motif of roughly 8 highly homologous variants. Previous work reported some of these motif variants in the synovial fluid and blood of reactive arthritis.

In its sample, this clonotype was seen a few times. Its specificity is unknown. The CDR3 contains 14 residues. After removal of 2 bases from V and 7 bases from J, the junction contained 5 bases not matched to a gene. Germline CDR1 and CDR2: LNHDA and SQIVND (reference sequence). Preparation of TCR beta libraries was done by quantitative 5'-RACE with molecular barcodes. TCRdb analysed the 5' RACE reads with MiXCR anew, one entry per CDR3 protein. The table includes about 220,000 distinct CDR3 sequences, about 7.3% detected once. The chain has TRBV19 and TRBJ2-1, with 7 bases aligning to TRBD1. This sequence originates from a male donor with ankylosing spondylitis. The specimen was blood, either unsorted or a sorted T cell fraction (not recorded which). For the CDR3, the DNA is TGTGCCAGTAGTATAAGGGGGCGGCTGAATGAGCAGTTCTTC. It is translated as CASSIRGRLNEQFF.